The 5 T cell receptor beta chains below all came from one sample that was sequenced in a study of CD8+CD57+ T cells in acquired aplastic anemia. The TCR beta profiling, which covered VDJ combination and CDR3 sequence, was carried out using genomic DNA as the template. TCRdb re-called the reads with MiXCR, one entry per CDR3 protein. The sample yields about 160,000 distinct CDR3 sequences, roughly 48% seen once. The sequenced material came from sorted CD4+, CD8+, or CD8+CD57+ T cells (not recorded which) from PBMCs. All receptors come from a human donor in good health.

This clonotype showed up many times. V gene TRBV6-1 combines with J gene TRBJ1-5; TRBD1 matches at 7 bases. Per germline, CDR1 MNHNS and CDR2 SASEGT. Losses at the gene ends were 4 bases for V and 0 bases for J; bases not matched to a gene: 6. The length of the CDR3 is 16 residues. The CDR3 loop reads CASSGGQRYSNQPQHF. Here the CDR3 DNA reads TGTGCCAGCAGTGGGGGACAGAGATATAGCAATCAGCCCCAGCATTTT.

About this clonotype: An end of the junction differs from the germline gene, which may be a read error. This chain connects TRBV7-7 to TRBJ1-4; D gene ambiguous. Germline V gene lookup returns CDR1 SSHAT and CDR2 FNYEAQ (reference sequence). The CDR3 is 13 amino acids. This CDR3 reads CASSLGRRRKLFF. CDR3 coding DNA: TGTGCTAGCAGCTTAGGAAGGCGAAGAAAACTGTTTTTT.

DNA of the CDR3: TGCGCCAGCCGAGGGCAGGGGCCGACCGGGGAGCTGTTTTTT. Amino acid sequence: CASRGQGPTGELFF. The rearrangement joins TRBV10-1 to TRBJ2-2, with D perhaps matching TRBD1 (6 bases). Germline V gene data show CDR1 as WNHNN and CDR2 as SYGVQD (reference sequence). The CDR3 has 14 amino acids. The V end lost 8 bases, the J end lost 5 bases, and 15 bases lay between the germline ends.

As for this clonotype: The CDR3 does not end in the conserved phenylalanine or tryptophan, so this is likely a read error. This chain links TRBV7-9 with TRBJ1-2, with 9 positions matching TRBD1. CDR1 is SEHNR and CDR2 is FQNEAQ in the germline V gene (reference sequence). This CDR3 is 15 amino acids long. In DNA, the CDR3 is TGTGCTAGCAGCTTACAAGGACAGGGGAACTATGGCTACACCCTC. This sequence encodes CASSLQGQGNYGYTL.

This clonotype has just a few counts. A much larger clone sits a single nucleotide away, making a read error possible. V usage is TRBV19 and J usage is TRBJ2-3, with a tentative D call TRBD2 (7 bases). The CDR3 has 14 residues. The V gene lost 5 bases and the J gene lost 4 bases, with 13 bases spanning the gap. Germline CDR1 reads LNHDA; CDR2 reads SQIVND (reference sequence). The CDR3 region is CASSWGGRADTQYF. DNA of the CDR3: TGTGCCAGTAGTTGGGGGGGCCGGGCAGATACGCAGTATTTT.